These T cell receptor beta chains were read from a single sample in a study of cytomegalovirus exposure and HLA in healthy donors. Clones were sequenced by immunoSEQ multiplex PCR, and TCRdb holds only the in-frame ones, with some missing. The profile shows roughly 150,000 clones, over 70% of them singletons. Sample: PBMCs. These TCRs come from a man in his thirties or forties in good health and CMV-seronegative. CDR3s include the opening cysteine and the closing phenylalanine or tryptophan. Fields, in order: D gene, J gene, V gene, clone size, CDR3 protein, CDR3 DNA. The D gene is left open where the match is weak. The listing skips clone size in some rows; elsewhere it reads once, few, many or a size class.

NA,TRBJ1-1,TRBV11-2,NA,CASSLVRENTEAFF,TGTGCCAGCAGCTTAGTCAGGGAGAACACTGAAGCTTTCTTT
TRBD1,TRBJ2-7,TRBV5-5,NA,CASSRQGADEQYF,TGTGCCAGCAGCCGACAGGGGGCGGACGAGCAGTACTTC
NA,TRBJ2-7,TRBV9,NA,CASSVGGLEQYF,TGTGCCAGCAGCGTAGGAGGCCTCGAGCAGTACTTC
NA,TRBJ2-2,TRBV29-1,NA,CSGWHPNTGELFF,TGCAGCGGATGGCATCCGAACACCGGGGAGCTGTTTTTT
TRBD1,TRBJ1-4,TRBV13,NA,CASSLDRVELFF,TGTGCCAGCAGCCTCGACAGGGTAGAACTGTTTTTT
NA,TRBJ1-2,TRBV19,NA,CASSMSGTLNYGYTF,TGTGCCAGTAGTATGTCCGGGACATTGAACTATGGCTACACCTTC
NA,TRBJ2-7,TRBV6-1,NA,CAGRKGGYEQYF,TGTGCCGGGCGGAAGGGAGGCTACGAGCAGTACTTC
TRBD1,TRBJ1-2,TRBV6-5,NA,CASSYVGQGNGYTF,TGTGCCAGCAGTTACGTAGGACAGGGGAATGGCTACACCTTC
TRBD2,TRBJ2-3,TRBV7-9,NA,CASSFGGGPWTTQYF,TGTGCCAGCAGCTTTGGGGGAGGGCCTTGGACTACGCAGTATTTT
NA,TRBJ2-7,TRBV6-5,NA,CASSYASLTPSYEQYF,TGTGCCAGCAGTTACGCTAGCCTTACCCCCTCCTACGAGCAGTACTTC
TRBD1,TRBJ1-1,TRBV7-2,NA,CASSRDRGDTEAFF,TGTGCCAGCAGCAGGGACAGGGGAGATACCGAAGCTTTCTTT
TRBD2,TRBJ2-3,TRBV29-1,NA,CSVEELAGLYTQYF,TGCAGCGTTGAAGAACTAGCGGGCCTTTATACGCAGTATTTT
TRBD1,TRBJ2-1,TRBV6-5,NA,CASSYRDSYNEQFF,TGTGCCAGCAGTTACCGGGACAGTTACAATGAGCAGTTCTTC
TRBD2,TRBJ2-1,TRBV7-2,NA,CASSLGGSGRNEQFF,TGTGCCAGCAGCTTAGGCGGGAGTGGGCGCAATGAGCAGTTCTTC
TRBD2,TRBJ2-7,TRBV6-5,NA,CASSYGAGAYEQYF,TGTGCCAGCAGTTACGGGGCGGGAGCCTACGAGCAGTACTTC
NA,TRBJ2-1,TRBV2,NA,CASSLEQGGWNEQFF,TGTGCCAGCAGCCTAGAGCAGGGCGGATGGAATGAGCAGTTCTTC
TRBD2,TRBJ2-7,TRBV7-2,NA,CASSFWAGDGEQYF,TGTGCCAGCAGCTTCTGGGCGGGAGACGGAGAGCAGTACTTC
NA,TRBJ1-2,TRBV9,NA,CASSVAGGANYGYTF,TGTGCCAGCAGCGTAGCGGGGGGCGCTAACTATGGCTACACCTTC
NA,TRBJ2-7,TRBV11-2,NA,CASSWLASYEQYF,TGTGCCAGCAGCTGGCTAGCTTCCTACGAGCAGTACTTC
NA,TRBJ2-1,TRBV10-1,once,CASSGEAGKPEQFF,TGCGCCAGCAGTGGGGAAGCGGGTAAGCCTGAGCAGTTCTTC
NA,TRBJ1-3,TRBV2,NA,CASSLREGDTIYF,TGTGCCAGCAGCCTAAGAGAGGGGGACACCATATATTTT
TRBD2,TRBJ2-7,TRBV7-9,NA,CASSPGGLLTYEQYF,TGTGCCAGCAGCCCCGGGGGGTTACTAACCTACGAGCAGTACTTC
NA,TRBJ1-1,TRBV6-5,NA,CASSPQGLYTEAFF,TGTGCCAGCAGCCCTCAGGGGTTATACACTGAAGCTTTCTTT
TRBD1,TRBJ1-1,TRBV28,NA,CASSLQGKSEAFF,TGTGCCAGCAGCCTACAGGGGAAAAGTGAAGCTTTCTTT
NA,TRBJ2-7,TRBV27,few,CASGGVGRTYEQYF,TGTGCCAGCGGAGGGGTGGGACGGACCTACGAGCAGTACTTC
NA,TRBJ2-7,TRBV27,NA,CASSRQRGSPEQYF,TGTGCCAGCAGTCGGCAACGGGGTTCCCCCGAGCAGTACTTC
TRBD2,TRBJ2-7,TRBV12-5,NA,CASGLYASARLLATYEQYF,TGTGCTAGTGGTTTGTATGCTAGCGCAAGATTACTAGCGACCTACGAGCAGTACTTC
NA,TRBJ1-2,TRBV6-5,NA,CASSPTGGVKGYTF,TGTGCCAGCAGCCCTACCGGGGGGGTGAAGGGCTACACCTTC
TRBD2,TRBJ2-7,TRBV28,NA,CASSFRVGSVLLAGGRREQYF,TGTGCCAGCAGTTTTCGGGTGGGCAGCGTACTACTAGCGGGAGGGCGTCGAGAGCAGTACTTC